There are many counts of the clone carrying this T cell receptor beta chain. Researchers barred patients who had uncontrolled infection, other autoimmune disease, pregnancy or lactation. The data stem from a study of T cells in Graves' hyperthyroidism and ophthalmopathy. RNA transcripts were the template for amplifying TCR beta CDR3 regions. First-round RT-PCR with HTBI primers amplified the TCR CDR3 region. TCRdb passed the multiplex PCR reads through MiXCR, listing each CDR3 protein once. The profile shows fewer than 700,000 distinct CDR3 sequences, 15% to 20% of them singletons. The sample was blood. The sequence was obtained from a woman aged 25-40 years with Graves' hyperthyroidism.

For the CDR3, the DNA is TGTGCCAGCAGCCGGGGGGCGTCGGGGGCTTTCTTT. This codes for CASSRGASGAFF. The chain combines TRBV12-3 or TRBV12-4 with TRBJ1-1; TRBD1 is a possible D gene (6 bases). Trimming removed 6 bases at V and 11 bases at J, with 16 bases between. The CDR3 length is 12 residues.